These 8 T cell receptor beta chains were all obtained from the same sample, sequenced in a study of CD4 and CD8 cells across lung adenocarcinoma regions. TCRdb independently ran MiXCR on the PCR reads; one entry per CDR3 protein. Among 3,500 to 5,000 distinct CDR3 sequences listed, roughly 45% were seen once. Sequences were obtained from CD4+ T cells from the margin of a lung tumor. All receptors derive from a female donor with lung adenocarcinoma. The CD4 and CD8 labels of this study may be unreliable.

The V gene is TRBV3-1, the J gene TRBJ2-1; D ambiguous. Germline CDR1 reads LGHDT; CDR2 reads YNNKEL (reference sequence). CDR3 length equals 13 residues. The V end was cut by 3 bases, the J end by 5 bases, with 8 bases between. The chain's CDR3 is CASSQSADNEQFF. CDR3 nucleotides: TGTGCCAGCAGCCAGTCGGCGGACAATGAGCAGTTCTTC.

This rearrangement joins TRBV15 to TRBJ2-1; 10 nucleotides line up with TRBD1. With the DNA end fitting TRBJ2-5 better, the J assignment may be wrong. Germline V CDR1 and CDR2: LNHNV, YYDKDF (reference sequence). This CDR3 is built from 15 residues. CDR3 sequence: CATSGWTGGRETQYF. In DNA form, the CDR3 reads TGTGCCACCAGCGGATGGACAGGGGGGAGAGAGACCCAGTACTTC.

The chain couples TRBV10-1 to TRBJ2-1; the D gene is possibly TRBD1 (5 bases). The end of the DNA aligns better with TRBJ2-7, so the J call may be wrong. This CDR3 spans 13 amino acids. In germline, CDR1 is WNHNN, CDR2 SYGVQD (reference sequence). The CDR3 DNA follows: TGCGCCAGCAGTGAGGGACACTCCTACGAGCAGTACTTC. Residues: CASSEGHSYEQYF.

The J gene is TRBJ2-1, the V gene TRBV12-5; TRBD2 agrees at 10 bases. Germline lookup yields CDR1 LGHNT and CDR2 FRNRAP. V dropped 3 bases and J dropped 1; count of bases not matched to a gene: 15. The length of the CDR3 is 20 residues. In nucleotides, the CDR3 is TGTGCTAGTGGTTTAGGCCCGGCTAGCGGGAGTGCGAGTTCCTACAATGAGCAGTTCTTC. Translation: CASGLGPASGSASSYNEQFF.

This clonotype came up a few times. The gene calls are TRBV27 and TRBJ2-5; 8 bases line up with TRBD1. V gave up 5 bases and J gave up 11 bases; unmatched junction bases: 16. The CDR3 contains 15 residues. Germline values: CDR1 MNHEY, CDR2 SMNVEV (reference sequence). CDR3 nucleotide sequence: TGTGCCAGCAGTGAATGGGTGACAGGGGTGGGGGAGCAGTACTTC. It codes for CASSEWVTGVGEQYF.

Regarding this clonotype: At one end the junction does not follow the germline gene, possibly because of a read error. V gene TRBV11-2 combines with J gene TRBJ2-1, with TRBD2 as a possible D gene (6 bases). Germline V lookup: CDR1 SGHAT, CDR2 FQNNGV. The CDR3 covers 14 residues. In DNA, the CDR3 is TGTGCCAGCAGCTCAGTGAGTGGGACTCAGAGTCGGTGGTTC. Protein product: CASSSVSGTQSRWF. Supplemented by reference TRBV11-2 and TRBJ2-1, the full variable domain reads EAGVAQSPRYKIIEKRQSVAFWCNPISGHATLYWYQQILGQGPKLLIQFQNNGVVDDSQLPKDRFSAERLKGVDSTLKIQPAKLEDSAVYLCASSSVSGTQSRWFGPGTRLTVL.

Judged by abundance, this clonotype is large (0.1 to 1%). CDR3 protein: CASSWVGTSETSEQFF. CDR3 sequence (DNA): TGTGCCAGCAGTTGGGTAGGGACTAGCGAGACTTCTGAGCAGTTCTTC. V usage is TRBV6-5 and J usage is TRBJ2-1, with 10 bases identical to TRBD2. V was pared by 4 bases and J by 9 bases, with 12 bases of the junction left unmatched. This CDR3 has 16 residues. Germline values: CDR1 MNHEY, CDR2 SVGAGI.

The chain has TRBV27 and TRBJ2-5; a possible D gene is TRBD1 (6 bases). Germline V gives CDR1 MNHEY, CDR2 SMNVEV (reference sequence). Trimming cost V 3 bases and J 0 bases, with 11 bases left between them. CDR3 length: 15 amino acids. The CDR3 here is CASSFGQGYQETQYF. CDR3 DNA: TGTGCCAGCAGTTTTGGGCAGGGGTACCAAGAGACCCAGTACTTC.